Listed here is a single T cell receptor beta chain. A modified ARM-PCR protocol with three rounds of nested PCR amplified TCRbeta. Each CDR3 protein gets one entry after TCRdb re-called the multiplex PCR reads with MiXCR. The repertoire holds fewer than 120,000 distinct CDR3 sequences, about 87% seen once, with 22% in the top ten. The CDR3 has 14 residues. Germline loops: CDR1 SGHVS, CDR2 FQNEAQ. Trimming took 7 bases from V and 9 from J, leaving 19 bases between them. The sample originates from a study of tumor and adjacent non-tumor tissue in lung cancer. This sample's RNA came from whole unsorted tissue.

V usage is TRBV7-8 and J usage is TRBJ2-1; D possibly matches TRBD1 or TRBD2 (5 bases each). This TCR came from a man between 65 and 85 years old with non-small cell lung cancer. Material for sequencing was lung tumor tissue. As DNA, the CDR3 is TGTGCCAGCAACGCATTCCCAGGGACGGCTGAGCAGTTCTTC. As protein: CASNAFPGTAEQFF.